Below, one TCR beta chain is given with its context. The target antigen is unknown. V shed 6 bases and J shed 3 bases, with 18 bases lying between them. From germline, CDR1 is SNHLY and CDR2 FYNNEI. The CDR3 has 16 amino acids. The sample is drawn from a study of T cell responses to AZD1222 COVID-19 vaccine. The study, taken as a whole, reports: At 160-218 and 743-854, vaccine-associated CD4 TCRs were dominant, and they spanned spike. Donors, mostly white British, included more females; clonal diversity was possibly underestimated. The study identified only five to seven AZD1222 recipients as seropositive at baseline. Researchers took repertoire samples only after the peak T cell response had come.

Profiling relied on immunoSEQ multiplex PCR, and the TCRdb table lists in-frame clones only, not all of them. Of approximately 100,000 clones listed, over 75% were seen once; the top ten hold about 1.5%. The gene calls are TRBV2 and TRBJ1-3; TRBD1 might be the D (6 bases). This TCR was recovered from an adult in good health. The sample was peripheral blood, taken on day 0 of AZD1222 vaccination. Written as DNA, the CDR3 is TGTGCCAGCAGCCCTTTCGGGGGGGCGTTTGGAAACACCATATATTTT. Amino acids: CASSPFGGAFGNTIYF.